The entry that follows covers one T cell receptor (beta chain) sequence. Unmatched junction bases numbered 4, after V lost 2 bases and J lost 8 bases. Germline loops: CDR1 MNHNS, CDR2 SASEGT. The CDR3 has 14 amino acids. The sorted conventional CD4 T cells were gated as CD4+CD127+. Data came from immunoSEQ multiplex PCR; TCRdb stores just in-frame clones and leaves some out. The sample holds some 27,000 clones, less than 97% seen once. This sample stems from a study of B cell selection in AIRE deficiency. V usage is TRBV6-1 and J usage is TRBJ1-4; the match to TRBD1 covers 8 bases. The specimen sequenced was CD4+CD127+ conventional T cells sorted from PBMCs. The sequence was obtained from a human donor in good health. The CDR3 region has the DNA TGTGCCAGCAGTGAATTGACAGGGGAAGAAAAACTGTTTTTT. This gives the protein CASSELTGEEKLFF.